This is a list of T cell receptor beta chains from one sample in a study of shared clonotypes between healthy human individuals. Clones were sequenced by immunoSEQ multiplex PCR, and TCRdb holds only the in-frame ones, with some missing. The table has about 1 million clones, about 76% seen once. Sequencing input: memory CD4+ T cells sorted from blood. The receptors derive from a man younger than 35 in good health. The CDR3 runs from the conserved cysteine through the conserved F or W.

V	CDR3
TRBV10-3	CAIRTQTGANSPLHF
TRBV5-4	CASSGGQGARDYEQYF
TRBV29-1	CSVEGLAAREQYF
TRBV7-9	CASRGFTQETQYF
TRBV19	CASKGGQGAYQPQHF
TRBV9	CASSVDLGVNTEAFF
TRBV11-2	CASSPDPGGAYEQYF
TRBV6-1	CASTPGRLHTDTQYF
TRBV11-2	CASSPGTVGYEQYF
TRBV2	CASTPDRVGNTIYF
TRBV19	CASRGPINQNTEAFF
TRBV9	CASSPQAGGTGELFF
TRBV7-9	CASSSEGGLGYTF
TRBV7-2	CASSLDRDTYNEQFF
TRBV19	CASSEVRANVLTF
TRBV5-3	CARSLVRGRLHSNQPQHF
TRBV7-2	CASSLGRGGYTF
TRBV5-1	CASSETGSILEQYF
TRBV19	CASSIDPTGYDSPLHF
TRBV30	CAWAPTGGYNEQFF
TRBV29-1	CSVALTGVDQPQHF
TRBV13	CASTERGGAEGETQYF
TRBV5-6	CASSPRTGVGEKLFF
TRBV6-6	CASSSPDSPGGYTF
TRBV4-1	CASSRGNLPGLGNTIYF
TRBV5-4	CASSPGTLKVHEQYF
TRBV18	CASSQGRETQYF
TRBV6-6	CAAQGQSYNEQFF
TRBV9	CASSVDGQGNQPQHF
TRBV28	CASTDDRGGTEAFF
TRBV27	CASSLEAGGTDTQYF
TRBV6-6	CASRKEGGGDEKLFF
TRBV29-1	CSADRGTEAFF
TRBV10-3	CATTGGDGANYGYTF
TRBV4-2	CASSFGQGVAFF
TRBV10-3	CAISYEQGYGYTF
TRBV10-2	CASSEGRDYGYTF
TRBV2	CASIEVWELFF
TRBV5-4	CASSLGLLSGNTIYF
TRBV10-3	CAISRGPTGELFF
TRBV10-1	CASSPGLAGAQETQYF
TRBV2	CASSLTRGGGETQYF